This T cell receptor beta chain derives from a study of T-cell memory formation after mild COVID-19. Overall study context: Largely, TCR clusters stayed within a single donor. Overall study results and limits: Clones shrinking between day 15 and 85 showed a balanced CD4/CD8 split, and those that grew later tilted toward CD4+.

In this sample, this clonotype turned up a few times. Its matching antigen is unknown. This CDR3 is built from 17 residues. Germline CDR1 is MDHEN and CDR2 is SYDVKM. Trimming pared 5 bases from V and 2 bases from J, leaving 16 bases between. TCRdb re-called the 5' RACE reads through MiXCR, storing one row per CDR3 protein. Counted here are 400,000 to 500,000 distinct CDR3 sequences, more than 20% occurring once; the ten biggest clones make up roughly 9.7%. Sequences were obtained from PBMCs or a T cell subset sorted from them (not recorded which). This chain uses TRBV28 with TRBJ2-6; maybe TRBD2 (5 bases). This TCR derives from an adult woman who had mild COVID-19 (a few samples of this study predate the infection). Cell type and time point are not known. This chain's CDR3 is CASSQDFGDTGANVLTF. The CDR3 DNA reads TGTGCCAGCAGTCAGGACTTCGGGGATACTGGGGCCAACGTCCTGACTTTC.